This T cell receptor beta chain stems from a study of cytomegalovirus exposure and HLA in healthy donors. Broader study findings: 150 to 200 TCR beta chains were listed as cytomegalovirus-associated.

Repertoires were generated with immunoSEQ multiplex PCR, while TCRdb's copy carries only in-frame clones and drops some. The data show about 200,000 clones, about nine tenths seen once. It was the roughly 110-subject validation cohort, separate from the approximately 620-subject first cohort, to which the donors belonged. This CDR3 is built from 11 residues. V shed 6 bases and J shed 1 base, with 6 bases lying between them. Per the germline V gene, CDR1 is DFQATT and CDR2 is SNEGSKA (reference sequence). For this clone: Its antigen remains unidentified.

The specimen sequenced was PBMCs. This sequence joins TRBV20-1 and TRBJ1-1, with D hard to call. This receptor was identified in a woman younger than 30 in good health and CMV-seropositive. As DNA, the CDR3 is TGCAGTGCGTGGAGGAACACTGAAGCTTTCTTT. The encoded protein is CSAWRNTEAFF.